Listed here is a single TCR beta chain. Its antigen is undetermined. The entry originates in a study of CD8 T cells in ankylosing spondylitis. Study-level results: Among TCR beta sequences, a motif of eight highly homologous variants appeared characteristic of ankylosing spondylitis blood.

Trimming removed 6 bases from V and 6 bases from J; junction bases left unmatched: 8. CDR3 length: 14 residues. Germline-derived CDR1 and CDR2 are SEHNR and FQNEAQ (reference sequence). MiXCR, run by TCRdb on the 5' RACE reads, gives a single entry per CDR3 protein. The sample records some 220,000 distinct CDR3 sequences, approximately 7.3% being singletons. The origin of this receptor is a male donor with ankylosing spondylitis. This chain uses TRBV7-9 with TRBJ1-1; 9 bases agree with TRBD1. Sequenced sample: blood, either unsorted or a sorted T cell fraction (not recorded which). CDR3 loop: CASRTGQGKAEAFF. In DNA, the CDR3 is TGTGCCAGCAGGACCGGACAGGGGAAAGCTGAAGCTTTCTTT.